This is a list of T cell receptor beta chains from one sample in a study of T-cell reconstitution after alpha-beta-depleted transplantation in children. TCRdb passed the PCR reads through MiXCR, listing each CDR3 protein once. This table holds about 590,000 distinct CDR3 sequences, around 13% found once. The starting material was PBMCs, mostly from graft donor cells, obtained 360 days after TCRalphabeta/CD19-depleted stem cell transplant. Every receptor here comes from a male patient under 18 who had a stem cell transplant for acute myeloid leukemia, so the T cells may come from the graft donor. The CDR3 runs from the conserved cysteine through the conserved F or W. D genes are given only for firm matches. The listing skips clone size in some rows; elsewhere it reads once, few, many or a size class.

CASSLGSPNNEQFF	TGCGCCAGCAGCTTGGGGTCACCAAACAATGAGCAGTTCTTC	TRBJ2-1	few	.	TRBV5-1
CASSPWGRRGIQETQYF	TGTGCCAGCAGTCCCTGGGGGCGGCGAGGGATCCAAGAGACCCAGTACTTC	TRBJ2-5	few	.	TRBV28
CSVEGGQGGWQFF	TGCAGCGTTGAAGGGGGCCAGGGAGGATGGCAGTTCTTC	TRBJ2-1	.	.	TRBV29-1
CASSHRGRASSDQYF	TGTGCCAGCAGCCATCGGGGGAGGGCCTCATCAGACCAGTACTTC	TRBJ2-5	once	TRBD2	TRBV7-9
CSVERGQNGYTF	TGCAGCGTTGAAAGGGGACAGAATGGCTACACCTTC	TRBJ1-2	.	TRBD1	TRBV29-1
CASRLTGGAGRTEAFF	TGTGCCAGCAGACTAACAGGGGGCGCGGGTCGAACTGAAGCTTTCTTT	TRBJ1-1	.	TRBD1	TRBV28
CSVLEQGGTPLHF	TGCAGCGTTTTGGAACAGGGGGGGACACCCCTCCACTTT	TRBJ1-6	many	TRBD1	TRBV29-1
CASSSQSGISSYNEQFF	TGTGCCAGCAGCTCCCAGAGCGGAATTAGCTCCTACAATGAGCAGTTCTTC	TRBJ2-1	few	.	TRBV7-3
CASSSPDRTANTEAFF	TGTGCCAGCAGTTCCCCCGACAGGACTGCAAACACTGAAGCTTTCTTT	TRBJ1-1	few	.	TRBV6-5
CASSPIRQAGGNEQYF	TGTGCCAGCTCACCAATCCGGCAGGCGGGAGGAAACGAGCAGTACTTC	TRBJ2-7	.	TRBD2	TRBV18
CSSEAAGGPKTQYF	TGCAGCTCCGAGGCGGCGGGAGGGCCGAAGACCCAGTACTTC	TRBJ2-5	few	TRBD2	TRBV29-1
CASSQNQRSTDTQYF	TGTGCCAGCAGCCAGAACCAGCGGAGTACAGATACGCAGTATTTT	TRBJ2-3	many	.	TRBV7-3
CASSTGLRGARGYF	TGTGCCAGCAGTACGGGCCTCCGGGGTGCTAGGGGCTACTTC	TRBJ2-5	.	.	TRBV28
CASSPGTGVGKPQHF	TGCGCCAGCAGCCCCGGGACAGGGGTGGGGAAGCCCCAGCATTTT	TRBJ1-5	few	TRBD1	TRBV5-1